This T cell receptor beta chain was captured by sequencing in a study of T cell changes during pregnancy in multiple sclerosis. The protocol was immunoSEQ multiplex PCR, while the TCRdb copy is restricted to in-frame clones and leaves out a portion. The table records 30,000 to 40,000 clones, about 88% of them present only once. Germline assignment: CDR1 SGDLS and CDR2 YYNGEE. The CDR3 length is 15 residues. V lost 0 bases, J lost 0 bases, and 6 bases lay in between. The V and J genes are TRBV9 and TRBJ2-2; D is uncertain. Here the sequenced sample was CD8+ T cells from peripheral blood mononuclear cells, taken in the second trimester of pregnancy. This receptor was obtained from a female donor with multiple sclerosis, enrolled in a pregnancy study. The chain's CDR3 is CASSVEQANTGELFF. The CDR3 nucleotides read TGTGCCAGCAGCGTAGAGCAGGCGAACACCGGGGAGCTGTTTTTT.